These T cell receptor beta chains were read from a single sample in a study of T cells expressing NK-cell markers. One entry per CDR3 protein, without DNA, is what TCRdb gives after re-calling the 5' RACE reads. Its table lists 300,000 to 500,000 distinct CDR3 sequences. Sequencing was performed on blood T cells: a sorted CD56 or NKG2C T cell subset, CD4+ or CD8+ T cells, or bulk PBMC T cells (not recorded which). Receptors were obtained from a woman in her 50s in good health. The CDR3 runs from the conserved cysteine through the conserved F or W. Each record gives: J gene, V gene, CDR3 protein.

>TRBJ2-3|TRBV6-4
CASSDSGANTDTQYF
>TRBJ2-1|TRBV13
CASSVRGGRLNEQFF
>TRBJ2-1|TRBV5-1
CASALAGAGGYNEQFF
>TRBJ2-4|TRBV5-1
CASSSGLAKNIQYF
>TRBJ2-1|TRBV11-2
CASNPSGTLSSYNEQFF
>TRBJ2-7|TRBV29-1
CSVVDFSYEQYF
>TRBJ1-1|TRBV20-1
CSAAPWTGFGGAFF
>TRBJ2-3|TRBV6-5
CASRPDITSTDTQYF
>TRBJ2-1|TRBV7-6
CASSAAGGGDSSYNEQFF
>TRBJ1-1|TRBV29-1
CSVGGYMNTEAFF
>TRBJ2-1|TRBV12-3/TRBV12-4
CASRSRRDNEQFF
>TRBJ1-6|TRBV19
CASSDRDNSPLHF
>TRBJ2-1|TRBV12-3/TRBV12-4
CASSPRTTTIDNEQFF
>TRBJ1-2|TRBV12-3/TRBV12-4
CASGWDDYGYTF
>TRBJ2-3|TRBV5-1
CASSFLTGPGTDTQYF
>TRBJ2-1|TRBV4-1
CASSPVAGVNEQFF
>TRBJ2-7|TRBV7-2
CASSVGTPSYEQYF
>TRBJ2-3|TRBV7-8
CASSFNSDTQYF
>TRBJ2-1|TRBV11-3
CASSRVWDNEQFF
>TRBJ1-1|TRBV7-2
CASSLLRGGSEAFF
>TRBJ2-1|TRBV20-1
CSVSANYNEQFF
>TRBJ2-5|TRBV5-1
CASSQLQGGETQYF